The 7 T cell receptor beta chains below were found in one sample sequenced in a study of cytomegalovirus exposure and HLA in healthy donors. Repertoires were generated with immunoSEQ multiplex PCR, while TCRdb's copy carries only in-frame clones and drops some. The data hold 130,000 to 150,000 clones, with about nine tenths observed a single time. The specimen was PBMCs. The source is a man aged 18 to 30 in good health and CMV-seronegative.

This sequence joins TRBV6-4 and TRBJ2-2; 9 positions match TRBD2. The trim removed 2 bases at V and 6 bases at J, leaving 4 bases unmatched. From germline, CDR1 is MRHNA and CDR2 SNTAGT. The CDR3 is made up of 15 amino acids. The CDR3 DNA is TGTGCCAGCAGTGACGACGCGGGGGGGCCCGGGGAGCTGTTTTTT. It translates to CASSDDAGGPGELFF.

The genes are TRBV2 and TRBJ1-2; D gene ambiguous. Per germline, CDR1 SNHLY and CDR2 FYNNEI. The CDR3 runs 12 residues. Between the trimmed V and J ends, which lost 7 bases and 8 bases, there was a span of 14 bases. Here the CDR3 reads CASTTGSLGYTF. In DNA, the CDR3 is TGTGCCAGCACTACGGGGAGCTTGGGCTACACCTTC. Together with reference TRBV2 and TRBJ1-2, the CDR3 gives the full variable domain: EPEVTQTPSHQVTQMGQEVILRCVPISNHLYFYWYRQILGQKVEFLVSFYNNEISEKSEIFDDQFSVERPDGSNFTLKIRSTKLEDSAMYFCASTTGSLGYTFGSGTRLTVV.

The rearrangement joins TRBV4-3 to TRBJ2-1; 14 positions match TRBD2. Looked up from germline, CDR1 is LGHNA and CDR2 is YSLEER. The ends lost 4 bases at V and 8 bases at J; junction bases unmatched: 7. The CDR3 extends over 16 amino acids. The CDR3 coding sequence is TGCGCCAGCAGCCGGGCCGGGACTAGCGGGAGTCATGAGCAGTTCTTC. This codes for CASSRAGTSGSHEQFF.

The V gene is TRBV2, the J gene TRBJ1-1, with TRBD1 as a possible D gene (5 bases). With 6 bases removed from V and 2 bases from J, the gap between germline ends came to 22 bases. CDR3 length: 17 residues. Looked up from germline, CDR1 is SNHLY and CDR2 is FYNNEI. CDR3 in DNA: TGTGCCAGCAGCATAACGGGGGTTGGGGTTAGTAACACTGAAGCTTTCTTT. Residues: CASSITGVGVSNTEAFF. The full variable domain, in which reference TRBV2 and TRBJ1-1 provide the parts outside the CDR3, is EPEVTQTPSHQVTQMGQEVILRCVPISNHLYFYWYRQILGQKVEFLVSFYNNEISEKSEIFDDQFSVERPDGSNFTLKIRSTKLEDSAMYFCASSITGVGVSNTEAFFGQGTRLTVV.

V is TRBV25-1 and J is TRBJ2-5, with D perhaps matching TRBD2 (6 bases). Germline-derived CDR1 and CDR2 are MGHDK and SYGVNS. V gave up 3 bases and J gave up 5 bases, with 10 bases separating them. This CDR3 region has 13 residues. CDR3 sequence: CASSDWGEETQYF. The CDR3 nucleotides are TGTGCCAGCAGTGACTGGGGGGAGGAGACCCAGTACTTC.

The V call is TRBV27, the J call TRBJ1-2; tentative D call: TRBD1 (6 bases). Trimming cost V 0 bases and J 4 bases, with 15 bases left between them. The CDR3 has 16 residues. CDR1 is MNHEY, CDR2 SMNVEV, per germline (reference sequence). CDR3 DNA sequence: TGTGCCAGCAGTTTATCTAGTCAGGGGAACTCCTATGGCTACACCTTC. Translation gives CASSLSSQGNSYGYTF.

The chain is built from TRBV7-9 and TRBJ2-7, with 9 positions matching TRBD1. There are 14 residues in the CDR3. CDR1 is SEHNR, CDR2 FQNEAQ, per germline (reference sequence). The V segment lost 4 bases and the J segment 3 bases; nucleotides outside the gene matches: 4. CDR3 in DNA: TGTGCCAGCAGCTCGGGGACAGGGAACTACGAGCAGTACGTC. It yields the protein CASSSGTGNYEQYV.